The clone carrying this T cell receptor beta chain occurred a few times. The antigen remains undetermined. Other DNA sequences in this sample translate to the same CDR3. Germline CDR1 and CDR2: SNHLY and FYNNEI. V lost 0 bases and J 5 bases, leaving 1 base between the germline ends. The CDR3 covers 11 residues. The sample comes from a study of beta chain features in type 1 diabetes. TCRB transcripts that were expressed got sequenced, as all of the isolated RNA had been reverse transcribed. Repertoires were generated with immunoSEQ multiplex PCR, while TCRdb's copy carries only in-frame clones and drops some. The data contain 300,000 to 350,000 clones, 6.5% to 10% of them singletons. General study findings and limits: VDJ junctions in type 1 diabetes patients carried more deletions and fewer insertions. Short templates might get an advantage during PCR, and this would be equal in patients and controls. The naive, central memory and Treg TCRB repertoires showed an apparent similarity that was greater among patients than among healthy donors.

Sequencing input: central memory CD4+ T cells from blood. The chain is built from TRBV2 and TRBJ2-5, with D unclear. This TCR came from a young woman in good health. The CDR3 DNA follows: TGTGCCAGCAGTGAAGCGGAGACCCAGTACTTC. Residues: CASSEAETQYF.